This record covers a single T cell receptor (beta chain). The data stem from a study of OX40 agonist ivuxolimab in advanced cancers. The wider study: It was permissible to have had prior anti-PD-1, anti-PD-L1 or anti-CTLA-4 therapy, and around 43% had some.

Generated by immunoSEQ multiplex PCR, the TCRdb table keeps only in-frame clones and is missing some. The data contain 50,000 to 75,000 clones, more than 80% of them seen just once; the ten biggest clones take up roughly an eighth. The V and J ends lost 8 bases and 1 base respectively, with 20 bases between them. Germline V CDR1 and CDR2: SEHNR, FQNEAQ (reference sequence). The CDR3 runs to 16 residues. This sequence joins TRBV7-9 and TRBJ1-1; D is unclear. Sequencing used CD4+ or CD8+ T cells sorted from blood, obtained in a trial of the OX40 agonist ivuxolimab. This receptor was taken from an adult with an advanced solid tumor such as melanoma, head and neck, liver or kidney cancer. CDR3 protein: CASGALGGRRNTEAFF. As DNA, the CDR3 is TGTGCCAGCGGAGCCCTCGGCGGACGCCGGAACACTGAAGCTTTCTTT. Based on the CDR3 plus reference TRBV7-9 and TRBJ1-1, the full variable domain is DTGVSQNPRHKITKRGQNVTFRCDPISEHNRLYWYRQTLGQGPEFLTYFQNEAQLEKSRLLSDRFSAERPKGSFSTLEIQRTEQGDSAMYLCASGALGGRRNTEAFFGQGTRLTVV.